Below are 3 T cell receptor beta chains sequenced from a single sample in a study of Ad26.COV2.S vaccination and SARS-CoV-2 variants. TCRdb keeps only in-frame clones here, not all; method: immunoSEQ multiplex PCR. The table has about 350,000 clones, about 90% seen once. The starting material was peripheral blood, obtained after recovery from COVID-19. These TCRs come from a human donor who had recovered from COVID-19.

The rearrangement links TRBV15 to TRBJ2-5; possibly TRBD2 for D (6 bases). The germline gives CDR1 LNHNV, CDR2 YYDKDF (reference sequence). The V and J ends lost 0 bases and 2 bases respectively, with 13 bases between them. The CDR3 contains 16 residues. The CDR3 nucleotides read TGTGCCACCAGCAGAGATATGGGACTCGTACAAGAGACCCAGTACTTC. This gives the protein CATSRDMGLVQETQYF. The whole variable domain, remainder taken from reference TRBV15 and TRBJ2-5, is DAMVIQNPRYQVTQFGKPVTLSCSQTLNHNVMYWYQQKSSQAPKLLFHYYDKDFNNEADTPDNFQSRRPNTSFCFLDIRSPGLGDTAMYLCATSRDMGLVQETQYFGPGTRLLVL.

The rearrangement uses TRBV5-1 and TRBJ2-5, with 9 bases matching TRBD2. V trimming: 3 bases; J trimming: 1 base; junction bases outside the gene matches: 4. Looked up from germline, CDR1 is SGHRS and CDR2 is YFSETQ. The CDR3 consists of 15 residues. The CDR3 region is CASSSGGGAQETQYF. DNA of the CDR3: TGCGCCAGCAGCTCCGGCGGGGGGGCCCAAGAGACCCAGTACTTC. Complete variable domain (other parts from reference TRBV5-1 and TRBJ2-5): KAGVTQTPRYLIKTRGQQVTLSCSPISGHRSVSWYQQTPGQGLQFLFEYFSETQRNKGNFPGRFSGRQFSNSRSEMNVSTLELGDSALYLCASSSGGGAQETQYFGPGTRLLVL.

J is TRBJ2-7 and V is TRBV28; D is possibly TRBD2 (7 bases). V lost 1 base and J 6 bases, leaving 16 bases between the germline ends. Per the germline V gene, CDR1 is MDHEN and CDR2 is SYDVKM. CDR3 length: 15 amino acids. The CDR3 nucleotides read TGTGCCAGCAGTTTATTTAAGGGGGGGGGCCGCGAGCAGTACTTC. Amino acid sequence: CASSLFKGGGREQYF.